The entry below describes one T cell receptor beta chain. Its target is unknown. These data come from a study of OX40 agonist ivuxolimab in advanced cancers. CDR3 length: 17 amino acids. Germline V gene lookup returns CDR1 SGHKS and CDR2 YYEKEE (reference sequence). The V and J ends lost 2 bases and 2 bases, in that order; junction bases with no gene match: 5. General study findings and limits: CD4+ and CD8+ blood T cells expanded clonally by week 6 at 0.1 to 3.0 mg/kg.

Assay: immunoSEQ multiplex PCR; the TCRdb copy retains only in-frame clones and omits some. Of about 12,000 clones listed, 70% to 75% are singletons. Here the sequenced sample was CD4+ or CD8+ T cells sorted from blood, taken in a trial of the OX40 agonist ivuxolimab. The chain joins TRBV5-5 to TRBJ2-5; TRBD2 aligns across 14 bases. This sequence was found in an adult with an advanced solid tumor such as melanoma, head and neck, liver or kidney cancer. DNA for the CDR3: TGTGCCAGCAGCTTTGAAGGGACTAGCGGGAGACAAGAGACCCAGTACTTC. It specifies CASSFEGTSGRQETQYF.